The clone carrying this TCR beta chain was found a few times. Its ends do not fully match the called genes, so a read error is possible. PCR was performed a second time for roughly 7 to 11 cycles using a sample-barcoded 5' primer and a J-beta primer mix. TCRdb analysed the 5' RACE reads with MiXCR anew, one entry per CDR3 protein. The sample has around 800,000 distinct CDR3 sequences, roughly 26% seen once. The sample originates from a study of blood T cells in healthy people across ages. Germline loops: CDR1 ENHRY, CDR2 SYGVKD. The CDR3 extends over 17 amino acids. These same records also appear under a second study, on T cells of mothers and their children.

V and J are TRBV10-3 and TRBJ2-1; D remains unclear. The closer fit of TRBJ2-7 to the DNA end suggests the J call may be wrong. Source material: blood. This TCR was sampled from a boy aged 5-17 years in good health. DNA for the CDR3: TGTGCCATCAGTAAGTCCGGCCCCCGCCGCCCCCCCTACGAGCAGTACTTC. Amino acids: CAISKSGPRRPPYEQYF.